The sequence of this T cell receptor (beta chain) was determined in a study of molecular identifiers for immune sequencing clone quantification. Study outcomes and limitations: Among effectors, clones above 20 RNA copies held over 97% of molecules; among naive cells, under 1%.

For naive CD8 T cells, sorting used the CD8+CD4-CCR7+CD45RA+ phenotype. Note on this clonotype: Its antigen is unidentified.

TCRdb itself ran the PCR reads through MiXCR, one entry per CDR3 protein. The repertoire holds fewer than 350,000 distinct CDR3 sequences, with roughly 24% as singletons. The CDR3 is made up of 18 amino acids. Germline trimming cut 5 bases from V and 3 bases from J; bases unmatched to any gene: 15. V is TRBV12-3 or TRBV12-4 and J is TRBJ2-2, with 7 bases matching TRBD2. This sequence was found in a human donor in good health. Some libraries in this study had Jurkat cell RNA spiked in. Sequencing input: naive CD8+ T cells from blood, with Jurkat cell RNA spiked in. Subset defined: FACS-sorted CD8+CD4-CCR7+CD45RA+ naive T cells. The CDR3 region is CASSLGGTAGRDTGELFF. The CDR3 DNA is TGTGCCAGCAGTCTCGGTGGAACAGCGGGACGAGACACCGGGGAGCTGTTTTTT.